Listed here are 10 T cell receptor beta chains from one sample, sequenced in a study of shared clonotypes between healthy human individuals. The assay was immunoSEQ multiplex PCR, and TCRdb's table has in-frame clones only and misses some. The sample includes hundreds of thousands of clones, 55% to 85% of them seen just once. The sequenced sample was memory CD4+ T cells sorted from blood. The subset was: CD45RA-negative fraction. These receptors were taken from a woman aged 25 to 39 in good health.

The CDR3 loop reads CASSPSGGAGLLGQYF. The CDR3 nucleotides read TGCGCCAGCAGCCCCTCCGGCGGGGCGGGTCTCCTCGGGCAGTACTTC. This chain links TRBV5-1 with TRBJ2-7, with TRBD2 as a possible D gene (6 bases). Trimming stripped 4 bases from V and 9 bases from J, with 26 bases between. Germline values: CDR1 SGHRS, CDR2 YFSETQ. This CDR3 has 16 amino acids.

The CDR3, as DNA: TGTGCCAGCAGCTTGGATGCGCGGGAGGGCCTGTACTTC. This sequence encodes CASSLDAREGLYF. V is TRBV5-6 and J is TRBJ2-4; 9 positions match TRBD2. The junction had 7 bases not matched to a gene; V was cut back by 0 bases and J by 15 bases. From germline, CDR1 is SGHDT and CDR2 YYEEEE. The CDR3 consists of 13 residues.

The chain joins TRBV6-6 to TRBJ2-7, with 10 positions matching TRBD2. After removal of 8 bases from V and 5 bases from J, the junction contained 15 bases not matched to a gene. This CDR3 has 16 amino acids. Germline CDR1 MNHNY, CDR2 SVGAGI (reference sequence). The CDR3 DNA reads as TGTGCCAGCGCCTTTACGAGGGCTAGCGGGAGAAACGAGCAGTACTTC. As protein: CASAFTRASGRNEQYF.

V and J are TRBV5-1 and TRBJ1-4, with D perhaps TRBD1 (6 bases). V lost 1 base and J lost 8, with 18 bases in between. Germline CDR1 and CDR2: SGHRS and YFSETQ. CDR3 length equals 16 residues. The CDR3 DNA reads TGCGCCAGCAGCTTGACGGGCGACAGGTTTGGGGAAAAACTGTTTTTT. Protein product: CASSLTGDRFGEKLFF.

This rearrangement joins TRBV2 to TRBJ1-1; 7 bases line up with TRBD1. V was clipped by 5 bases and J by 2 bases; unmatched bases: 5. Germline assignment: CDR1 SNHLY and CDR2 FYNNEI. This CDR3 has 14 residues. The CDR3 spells CASSSRDSNTEAFF. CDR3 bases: TGTGCCAGCAGTTCGCGGGACAGTAACACTGAAGCTTTCTTT.

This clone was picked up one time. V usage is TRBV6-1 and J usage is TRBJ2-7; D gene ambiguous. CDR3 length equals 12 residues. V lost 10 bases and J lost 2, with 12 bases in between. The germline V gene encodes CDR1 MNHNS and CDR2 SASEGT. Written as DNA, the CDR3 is TGTGCCACCTCAATAACCGCCTACGAGCAGTACTTC. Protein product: CATSITAYEQYF.

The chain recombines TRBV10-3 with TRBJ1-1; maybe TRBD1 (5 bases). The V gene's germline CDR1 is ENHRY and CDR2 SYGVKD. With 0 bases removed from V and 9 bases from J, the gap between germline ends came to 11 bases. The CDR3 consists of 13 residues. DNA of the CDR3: TGTGCCATCAGTGAGTCCCCCCGGGACCAAGCTTTCTTT. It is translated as CAISESPRDQAFF.

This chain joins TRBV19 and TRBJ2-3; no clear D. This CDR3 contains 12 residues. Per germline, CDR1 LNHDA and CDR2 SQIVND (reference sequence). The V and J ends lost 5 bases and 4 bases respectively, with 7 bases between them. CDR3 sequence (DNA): TGTGCCAGTAGTGTACGTGCAGATACGCAGTATTTT. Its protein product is CASSVRADTQYF. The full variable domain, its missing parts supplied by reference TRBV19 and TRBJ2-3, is DGGITQSPKYLFRKEGQNVTLSCEQNLNHDAMYWYRQDPGQGLRLIYYSQIVNDFQKGDIAEGYSVSREKKESFPLTVTSAQKNPTAFYLCASSVRADTQYFGPGTRLTVL.

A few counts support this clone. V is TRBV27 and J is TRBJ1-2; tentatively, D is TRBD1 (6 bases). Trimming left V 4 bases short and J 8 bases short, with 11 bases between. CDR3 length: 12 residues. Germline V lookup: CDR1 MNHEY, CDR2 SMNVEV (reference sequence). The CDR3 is CASSSGVGGYTF. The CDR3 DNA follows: TGTGCCAGCAGTTCAGGGGTTGGCGGCTACACCTTC.

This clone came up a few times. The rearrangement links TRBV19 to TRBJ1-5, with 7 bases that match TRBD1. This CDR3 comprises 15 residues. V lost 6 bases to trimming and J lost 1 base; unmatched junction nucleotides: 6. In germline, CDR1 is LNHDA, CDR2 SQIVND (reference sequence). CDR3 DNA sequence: TGTGCCAGTAGATACAGGGGAGAGAGCAATCAGCCCCAGCATTTT. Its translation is CASRYRGESNQPQHF.